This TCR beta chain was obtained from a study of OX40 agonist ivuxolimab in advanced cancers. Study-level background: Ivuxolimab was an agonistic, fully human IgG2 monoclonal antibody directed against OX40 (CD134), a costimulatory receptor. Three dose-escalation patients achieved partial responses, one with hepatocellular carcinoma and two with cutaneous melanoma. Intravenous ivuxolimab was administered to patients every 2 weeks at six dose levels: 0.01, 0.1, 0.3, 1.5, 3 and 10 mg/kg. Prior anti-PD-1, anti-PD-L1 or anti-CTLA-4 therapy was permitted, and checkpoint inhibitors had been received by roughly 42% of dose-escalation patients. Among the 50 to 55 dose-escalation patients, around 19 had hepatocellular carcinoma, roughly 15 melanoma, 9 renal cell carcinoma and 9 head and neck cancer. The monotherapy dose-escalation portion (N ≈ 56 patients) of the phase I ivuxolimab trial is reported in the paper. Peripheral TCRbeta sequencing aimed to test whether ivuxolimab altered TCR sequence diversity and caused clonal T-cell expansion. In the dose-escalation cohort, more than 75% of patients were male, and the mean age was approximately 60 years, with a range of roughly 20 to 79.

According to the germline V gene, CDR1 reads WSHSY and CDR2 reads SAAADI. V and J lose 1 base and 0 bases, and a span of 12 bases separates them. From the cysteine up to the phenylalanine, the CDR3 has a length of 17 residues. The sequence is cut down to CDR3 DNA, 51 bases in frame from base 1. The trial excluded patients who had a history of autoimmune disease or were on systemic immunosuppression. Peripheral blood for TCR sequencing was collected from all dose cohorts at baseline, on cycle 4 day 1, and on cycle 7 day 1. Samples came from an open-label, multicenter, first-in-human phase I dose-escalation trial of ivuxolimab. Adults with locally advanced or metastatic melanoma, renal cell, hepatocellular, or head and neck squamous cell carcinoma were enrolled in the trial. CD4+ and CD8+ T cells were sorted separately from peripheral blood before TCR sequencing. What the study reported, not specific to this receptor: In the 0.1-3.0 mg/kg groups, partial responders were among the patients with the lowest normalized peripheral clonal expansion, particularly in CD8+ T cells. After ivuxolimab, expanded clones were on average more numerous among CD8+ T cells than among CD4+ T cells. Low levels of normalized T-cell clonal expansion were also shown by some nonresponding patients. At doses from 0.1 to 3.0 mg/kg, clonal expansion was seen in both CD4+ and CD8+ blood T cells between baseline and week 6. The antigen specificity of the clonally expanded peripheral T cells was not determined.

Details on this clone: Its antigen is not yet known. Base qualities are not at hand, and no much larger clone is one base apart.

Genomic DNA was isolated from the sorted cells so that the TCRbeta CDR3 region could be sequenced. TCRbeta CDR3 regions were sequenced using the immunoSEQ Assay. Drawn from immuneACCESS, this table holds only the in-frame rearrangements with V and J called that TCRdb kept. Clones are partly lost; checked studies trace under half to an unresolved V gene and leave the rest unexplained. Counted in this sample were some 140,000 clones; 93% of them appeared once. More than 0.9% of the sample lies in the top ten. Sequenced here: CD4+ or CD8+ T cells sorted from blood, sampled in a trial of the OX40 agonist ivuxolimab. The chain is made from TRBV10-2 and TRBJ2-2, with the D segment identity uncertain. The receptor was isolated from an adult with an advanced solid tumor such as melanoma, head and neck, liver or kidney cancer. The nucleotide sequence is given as TGCGCCAGCAGTGAGTTAACAGACGACTCGAACACCGGGGAGCTGTTTTTT. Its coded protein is CASSELTDDSNTGELFF.